The subject of this entry is one T cell receptor beta chain. An input of roughly 0.45 to 1 ug of RNA was subjected to reverse transcription using random hexamers. TCRdb reprocessed the immunoSEQ multiplex PCR reads via MiXCR and lists one record per CDR3 protein. Of 120,000 to 150,000 distinct CDR3 sequences detected, roughly 95% appear once; the ten largest clones hold over 0.1%. The sample is drawn from a study of CD8 T cells in Susac syndrome. The V segment lost 7 bases and the J segment 7 bases; nucleotides outside the gene matches: 14. This CDR3 comprises 16 residues. The V gene's germline CDR1 is SNHLY and CDR2 FYNNEI.

This TCR was recovered from a human donor with multiple sclerosis. V gene TRBV2 combines with J gene TRBJ2-7; 12 positions agree with TRBD2. Source material: CD4+ T cells from PBMCs. CDR3 in amino acids: CASTLLRLAGAQEQYF. The CDR3 DNA reads as TGTGCCAGCACCCTACTTAGACTAGCGGGAGCGCAGGAGCAGTACTTC. Drawing the rest from reference TRBV2 and TRBJ2-7, the complete variable domain is EPEVTQTPSHQVTQMGQEVILRCVPISNHLYFYWYRQILGQKVEFLVSFYNNEISEKSEIFDDQFSVERPDGSNFTLKIRSTKLEDSAMYFCASTLLRLAGAQEQYFGPGTRLTVT.